What follows is one TCR beta chain and its context. Its antigen is not known. Germline lookup yields CDR1 SQVTM and CDR2 ANQGSEA. The CDR3 contains 12 residues. Trimming removed 6 bases at V and 6 bases at J, with 11 bases between. These data originate in a study of cytomegalovirus exposure and HLA in healthy donors. Study-wide context: Per a later analysis, the 666 first-cohort and 120 validation repertoires shared one platform.

General study findings and limits: Cytomegalovirus-associated TCR beta chains were listed, numbering roughly 150.

The table came from immunoSEQ multiplex PCR; TCRdb's copy has only in-frame clones and leaves some out. The table has under 150,000 clones, just under 85% seen once; the top ten hold under 1.5%. The donors were members of the roughly 120-subject validation cohort (separate from the approximately 670-subject first cohort). The TCR comes from a woman in her 30s in good health and CMV-seronegative. The sequencing input was PBMCs. The chain uses TRBV29-1 and TRBJ1-4; a weak D match, TRBD1 (5 bases). The CDR3 protein is CSVQGWDEKLFF. The CDR3 DNA reads as TGCAGCGTGCAGGGATGGGATGAAAAACTGTTTTTT.